The rows below give T cell receptor beta chains drawn from one sample of a study of a mutant IDH1 vaccine in newly diagnosed glioma. TCRdb's table, derived via immunoSEQ multiplex PCR, lists solely in-frame clones and lacks some. This repertoire shows fewer than 40,000 clones, more than 55% found once; its top ten account for 9.5% to 12%. These receptors have no identified antigens. The material sequenced was PBMCs, taken from a glioma patient whose treatment included an IDH1 peptide vaccine. The source is a young woman with glioma. Each CDR3 is given with its conserved first and last residue. The D gene is left open where the match is weak. The listing skips clone size in some rows; elsewhere it reads once, few, many or a size class.

J	V	size	D	CDR3	DNA
TRBJ2-7	TRBV11-3	NA	NA	CASTAGGYSSYEQYF	TGTGCCAGCACCGCGGGCGGATATTCCTCCTACGAGCAGTACTTC
TRBJ1-1	TRBV13	NA	NA	CASSLGGLDTEAFF	TGTGCCAGCAGCTTAGGGGGGCTGGACACTGAAGCTTTCTTT
TRBJ1-1	TRBV9	NA	TRBD1	CASSSGTDRFSANTEAFF	TGTGCCAGCAGTTCAGGAACGGACAGGTTCTCGGCGAACACTGAAGCTTTCTTT
TRBJ1-1	TRBV13	few	NA	CASSLRDTEAFF	TGTGCCAGCAGCTTAAGGGACACTGAAGCTTTCTTT
TRBJ1-1	TRBV10-3	few	NA	CAISESVGSLNTEAFF	TGTGCCATCAGTGAGTCAGTCGGGAGCCTGAACACTGAAGCTTTCTTT
TRBJ2-1	TRBV18	few	TRBD1	CASSPGTGPLNEQFF	TGTGCCAGCTCACCCGGGACAGGGCCGCTCAATGAGCAGTTCTTC
TRBJ2-5	TRBV11-3	NA	NA	CASSRQGIQETQYF	TGTGCCAGCAGCCGGCAGGGAATTCAAGAGACCCAGTACTTC
TRBJ2-1	TRBV5-1	NA	NA	CASSSTYNEQFF	TGCGCCAGCAGCTCTACCTACAATGAGCAGTTCTTC
TRBJ1-5	TRBV19	NA	NA	CASSFDSKGHQPQHF	TGTGCCAGTAGTTTCGACAGTAAGGGCCATCAGCCCCAGCATTTT
TRBJ2-1	TRBV19	NA	TRBD1	CASSPGQAQSLYNEQFF	TGTGCCAGTAGTCCAGGACAGGCTCAGTCGCTATACAATGAGCAGTTCTTC
TRBJ2-1	TRBV19	NA	NA	CASSNQGYNEQFF	TGTGCCAGTAGCAACCAGGGGTACAATGAGCAGTTCTTC
TRBJ2-7	TRBV7-2	few	NA	CASSLGFRGSYEQYF	TGTGCCAGCAGCTTAGGGTTTAGGGGGAGCTACGAGCAGTACTTC
TRBJ2-3	TRBV5-4	few	NA	CASSLNTDTQYF	TGTGCCAGCAGCTTGAACACAGATACGCAGTATTTT
TRBJ2-7	TRBV11-1	NA	NA	CASSAQRDGSYEQYF	TGTGCCAGCAGCGCCCAGAGGGACGGGTCCTACGAGCAGTACTTC
TRBJ1-1	TRBV7-9	few	NA	CASSPTQNTEAFF	TGTGCCAGCAGCCCCACCCAGAACACTGAAGCTTTCTTT
TRBJ2-7	TRBV10-3	NA	TRBD2	CAISPGLAPGEQYF	TGTGCCATCAGTCCCGGACTAGCGCCAGGCGAGCAGTACTTC
TRBJ2-2	TRBV9	once	NA	CASSVGPGDTGELFF	TGTGCCAGCAGCGTAGGTCCAGGGGACACCGGGGAGCTGTTTTTT
TRBJ2-3	TRBV19	few	NA	CASSISLGPTDTQYF	TGTGCCAGTAGTATATCCCTGGGACCCACAGATACGCAGTATTTT
TRBJ2-3	TRBV7-2	few	NA	CASSLGTQGGPQYF	TGTGCCAGCAGCTTAGGAACTCAAGGGGGACCGCAGTATTTT
TRBJ1-5	TRBV7-9	NA	TRBD1	CASSGGQDNQPQHF	TGTGCCAGCAGCGGCGGACAGGACAATCAGCCCCAGCATTTT
TRBJ2-2	TRBV19	NA	NA	CASSIGQKITGELFF	TGTGCCAGTAGTATCGGACAGAAGATAACCGGGGAGCTGTTTTTT
TRBJ2-2	TRBV19	NA	NA	CASSTDSTNTGELFF	TGTGCCAGTAGTACGGACTCAACGAACACCGGGGAGCTGTTTTTT
TRBJ2-1	TRBV4-2	NA	NA	CASSQDRGVGNEQFF	TGTGCCAGCAGCCAAGACCGGGGTGTGGGCAATGAGCAGTTCTTC